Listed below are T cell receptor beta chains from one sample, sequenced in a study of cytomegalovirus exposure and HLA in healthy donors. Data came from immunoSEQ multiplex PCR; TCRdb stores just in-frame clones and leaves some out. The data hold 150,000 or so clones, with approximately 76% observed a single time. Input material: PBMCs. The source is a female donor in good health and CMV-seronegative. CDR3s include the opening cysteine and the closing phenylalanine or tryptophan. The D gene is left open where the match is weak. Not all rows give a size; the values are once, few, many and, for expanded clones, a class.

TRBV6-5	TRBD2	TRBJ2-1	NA	CASSYAGLAGGRQFF	TGTGCCAGCAGTTACGCGGGACTAGCGGGGGGTCGGCAGTTCTTC
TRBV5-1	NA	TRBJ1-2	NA	CASSLSQGTNYGYTF	TGCGCCAGCAGCTTGTCTCAGGGGACTAACTATGGCTACACCTTC
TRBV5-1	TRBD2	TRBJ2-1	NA	CASSYLAGGGYNEQFF	TGCGCCAGCAGCTACTTAGCGGGGGGAGGCTACAATGAGCAGTTCTTC
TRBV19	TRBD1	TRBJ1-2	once	CASSIPGARQGLSNYGYTF	TGTGCCAGTAGTATCCCCGGGGCCCGACAGGGCCTCTCTAACTATGGCTACACCTTC
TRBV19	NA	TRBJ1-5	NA	CARTGYQHF	TGTGCCAGAACCGGGTACCAGCATTTT
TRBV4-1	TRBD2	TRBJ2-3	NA	CASSQGGLGSTDTQYF	TGCGCCAGCAGTCAAGGGGGACTAGGAAGCACAGATACGCAGTATTTT
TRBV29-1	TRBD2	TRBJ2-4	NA	CSVGGLAGVAKNIQYF	TGCAGCGTTGGAGGACTAGCGGGGGTAGCCAAAAACATTCAGTACTTC
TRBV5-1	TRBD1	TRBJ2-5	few	CASSGEGADAETQYF	TGCGCCAGCAGCGGCGAGGGGGCCGATGCGGAGACCCAGTACTTC
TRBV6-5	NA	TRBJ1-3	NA	CASSYQGSGNTIYF	TGTGCCAGCAGTTACCAGGGGTCTGGAAACACCATATATTTT
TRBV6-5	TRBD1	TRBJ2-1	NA	CASSYSTEGAMNEQFF	TGTGCCAGCAGTTACTCGACTGAGGGGGCTATGAATGAGCAGTTCTTC
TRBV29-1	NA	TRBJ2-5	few	CSVGRAETQYF	TGCAGCGTTGGGCGGGCCGAAACCCAGTACTTC
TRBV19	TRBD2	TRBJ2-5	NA	CASSPGGRAGETQYF	TGTGCCAGTAGTCCCGGAGGGAGGGCGGGTGAGACCCAGTACTTC
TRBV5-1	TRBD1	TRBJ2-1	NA	CASSLTGGSYNEQFF	TGCGCCAGCAGCTTAACAGGGGGCTCCTACAATGAGCAGTTCTTC
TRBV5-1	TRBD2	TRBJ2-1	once	CASSFTGTSSYNEQFF	TGCGCCAGCAGCTTTACCGGGACTAGCTCCTACAATGAGCAGTTCTTC
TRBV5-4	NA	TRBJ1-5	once	CASSAGGPGQPQHF	TGTGCCAGCAGCGCGGGGGGGCCCGGTCAGCCCCAGCATTTT
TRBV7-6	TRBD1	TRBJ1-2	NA	CASSLGQGLYGYTF	TGTGCCAGCAGCCTAGGACAGGGCCTCTATGGCTACACCTTC
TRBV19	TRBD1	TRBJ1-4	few	CASSTNRGIGKLFF	TGTGCCAGTAGTACCAACAGGGGAATAGGAAAACTGTTTTTT
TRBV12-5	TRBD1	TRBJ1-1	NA	CASGLGLDREAFF	TGTGCTAGTGGTTTGGGCCTGGACAGGGAAGCTTTCTTT
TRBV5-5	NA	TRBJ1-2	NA	CASSFTGGDYGYTF	TGTGCCAGCAGCTTTACAGGTGGGGACTATGGCTACACCTTC
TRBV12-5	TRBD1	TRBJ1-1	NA	CASESTGEGNTEAFF	TGTGCTAGCGAATCGACAGGGGAGGGGAACACTGAAGCTTTCTTT
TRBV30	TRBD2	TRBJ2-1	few	CAWSEGLAPYNEQFF	TGTGCCTGGAGTGAAGGACTAGCGCCTTACAATGAGCAGTTCTTC
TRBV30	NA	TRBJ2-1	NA	CAWSVGVGVVYNEQFF	TGTGCCTGGAGTGTCGGTGTAGGGGTAGTATACAATGAGCAGTTCTTC
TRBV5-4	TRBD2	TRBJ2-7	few	CASSSGTSGSNEQYF	TGTGCCAGCAGCTCCGGGACTAGCGGGTCTAATGAGCAGTACTTC
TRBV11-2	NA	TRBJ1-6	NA	CASSFGGSNSPLHF	TGTGCCAGCAGCTTCGGAGGGAGTAATTCACCCCTCCACTTT
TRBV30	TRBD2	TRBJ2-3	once	CAWGLGSGGTDTQYF	TGTGCCTGGGGTCTAGGGAGCGGGGGCACAGATACGCAGTATTTT
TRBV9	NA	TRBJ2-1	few	CASSVTASLTDEQFF	TGTGCCAGCAGCGTAACGGCTAGCCTGACCGATGAGCAGTTCTTC
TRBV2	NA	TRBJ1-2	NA	CASSETRGGTSNYGYTF	TGTGCCAGCAGTGAGACCAGGGGTGGGACCTCTAACTATGGCTACACCTTC
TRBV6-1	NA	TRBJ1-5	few	CASKLQGGSNQPQHF	TGTGCCAGCAAGTTACAGGGTGGAAGCAATCAGCCCCAGCATTTT
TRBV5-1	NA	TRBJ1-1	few	CASSLEGGIVNTEAFF	TGCGCCAGCAGCTTGGAAGGAGGGATAGTGAACACTGAAGCTTTCTTT
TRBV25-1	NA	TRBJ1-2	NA	CASSESVGADGYTF	TGTGCCAGCAGTGAATCGGTAGGGGCGGATGGCTACACCTTC
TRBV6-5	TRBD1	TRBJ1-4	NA	CASSDRGILNEKLFF	TGTGCCAGCAGCGACAGGGGAATCCTTAATGAAAAACTGTTTTTT
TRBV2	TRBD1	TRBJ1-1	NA	CASSEQGHGTEAFF	TGTGCCAGCAGCGAACAGGGGCATGGCACTGAAGCTTTCTTT
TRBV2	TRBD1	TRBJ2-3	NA	CASSAEGTGEYF	TGTGCCAGCAGTGCGGAAGGGACAGGGGAGTATTTT
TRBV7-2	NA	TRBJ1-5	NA	CASSTRRGPQHF	TGTGCCAGCAGCACGCGAAGGGGTCCCCAGCATTTT
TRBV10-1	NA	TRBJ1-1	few	CASSFNGNTEAFF	TGCGCCAGCAGCTTTAACGGGAACACTGAAGCTTTCTTT
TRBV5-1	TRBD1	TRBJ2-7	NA	CASRLSGTGPTYEQYF	TGCGCCAGCAGGCTGTCCGGGACAGGGCCTACCTACGAGCAGTACTTC
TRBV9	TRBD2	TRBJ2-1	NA	CASTRGGEGNEQFF	TGTGCCTCCACCCGGGGCGGGGAGGGGAATGAGCAGTTCTTC
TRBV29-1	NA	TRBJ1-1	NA	CSVDDLLGGTEAFF	TGCAGCGTCGACGACCTGTTGGGGGGGACTGAAGCTTTCTTT
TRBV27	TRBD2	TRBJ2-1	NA	CASSSSGRWQFF	TGTGCCAGCAGTTCTAGCGGGAGATGGCAGTTCTTC
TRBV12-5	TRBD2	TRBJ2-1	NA	CASGPERGASGSGRDEQFF	TGTGCTAGTGGTCCAGAGAGGGGGGCTAGCGGGTCGGGGAGGGATGAGCAGTTCTTC
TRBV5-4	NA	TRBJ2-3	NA	CASSTPGQGGTDTQYF	TGTGCCAGCAGCACCCCCGGGCAGGGGGGAACAGATACGCAGTATTTT
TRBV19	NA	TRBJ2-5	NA	CASSISGVETQYF	TGTGCCAGTAGTATTTCGGGGGTAGAGACCCAGTACTTC
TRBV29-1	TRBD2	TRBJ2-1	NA	CSVILAGGYNEQFF	TGCAGCGTAATCCTAGCGGGGGGATACAATGAGCAGTTCTTC
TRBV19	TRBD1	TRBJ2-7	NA	CARVPRTGNYEQYF	TGTGCCAGAGTTCCCAGGACAGGGAACTACGAGCAGTACTTC
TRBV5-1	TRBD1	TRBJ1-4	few	CASRRDSLGEKLFF	TGCGCCAGCAGACGGGACAGTCTGGGTGAAAAACTGTTTTTT